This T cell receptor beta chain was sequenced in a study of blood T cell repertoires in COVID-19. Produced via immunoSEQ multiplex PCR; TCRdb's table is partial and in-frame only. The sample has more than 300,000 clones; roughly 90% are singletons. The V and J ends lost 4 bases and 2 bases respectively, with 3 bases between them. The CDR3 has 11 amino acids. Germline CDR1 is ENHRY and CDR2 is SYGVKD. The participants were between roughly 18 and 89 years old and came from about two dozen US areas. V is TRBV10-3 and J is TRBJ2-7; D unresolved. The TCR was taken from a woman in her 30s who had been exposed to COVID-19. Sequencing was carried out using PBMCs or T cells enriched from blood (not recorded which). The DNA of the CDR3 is TGTGCCATCAGTGCCGCCTACGAGCAGTACTTC. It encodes CAISAAYEQYF.